Listed below are T cell receptor beta chains from one sample, sequenced in a study of T cells after yellow fever vaccination. Using its own MiXCR run on the 5' RACE reads, TCRdb lists one record per CDR3 protein. The data show about 310,000 distinct CDR3 sequences, with roughly 3.5% seen just once and around 20% held by the top ten. The sequencing here drew on PBMCs, taken on the day of the yellow fever booster vaccination. These receptors originate from a man younger than 35 who received the YFV17D yellow fever vaccine. The CDR3 runs from the conserved cysteine through the conserved F or W. The order of the fields is V gene, J gene, clone size, CDR3 protein. A row's size may be missing; if present it is once, few, many or a size class.

V: TRBV4-3; J: TRBJ2-1; size: many; CDR3: CASSQTVYYNEQFF
V: TRBV5-1; J: TRBJ1-1; size: NA; CDR3: CASSLGGGGNTEAFF
V: TRBV4-3; J: TRBJ1-2; size: few; CDR3: CASSQELGSNYGYTF
V: TRBV6-6; J: TRBJ2-7; size: few; CDR3: CASSPFGISYEQYF
V: TRBV11-2; J: TRBJ1-1; size: NA; CDR3: CASSLSGRGRGEAFF
V: TRBV18; J: TRBJ1-2; size: many; CDR3: CASSPTGLNYGYTF
V: TRBV7-9; J: TRBJ2-7; size: few; CDR3: CASSSGTGNYEQYF
V: TRBV5-1; J: TRBJ2-3; size: many; CDR3: CASREPASDTQYF
V: TRBV6-2/TRBV6-3; J: TRBJ2-3; size: few; CDR3: CASSYGRGGADTQYF
V: TRBV7-2; J: TRBJ2-1; size: few; CDR3: CASSLYPLYNEQFF
V: TRBV18; J: TRBJ1-4; size: many; CDR3: CASSQGHNEKLFF
V: TRBV7-2; J: TRBJ2-1; size: few; CDR3: CASSGKRGAFYNEQFF
V: TRBV20-1; J: TRBJ2-1; size: NA; CDR3: CSATTSGRYNEQFF
V: TRBV10-3; J: TRBJ1-4; size: NA; CDR3: CAISQLAGEKLFF
V: TRBV11-2; J: TRBJ2-2; size: many; CDR3: CASSRTGAGTGELFF
V: TRBV14; J: TRBJ2-1; size: many; CDR3: CASSRTPGLMGDEQFF
V: TRBV15; J: TRBJ2-7; size: many; CDR3: CATSTPTGSLIYEQYF
V: TRBV4-1; J: TRBJ1-1; size: many; CDR3: CASSHPGGLVATEAFF
V: TRBV4-1; J: TRBJ1-1; size: few; CDR3: CASRQQTGRLPIQTAEAFF
V: TRBV7-9; J: TRBJ1-3; size: few; CDR3: CASSLSRQGDGNTIYF
V: TRBV12-3/TRBV12-4; J: TRBJ1-2; size: few; CDR3: CASSLGGTPYLYGYTF
V: TRBV11-2; J: TRBJ1-2; size: many; CDR3: CASSLGPVRGYTF